This TCR beta chain was retrieved from a study of beta chain features in type 1 diabetes. Study results and caveats: Among all four CD4+ subsets, Type 1 diabetes patients had TCRB CDR3s that were moderately but significantly shorter. Researchers cautioned that cDNA sequencing could over-represent cells with high TCR expression. Healthy donors had naive, central memory and Treg TCRB repertoires that appeared less similar than those seen among patients.

The CDR3 loop spans 15 amino acids. Trimming took off 4 bases at V and 2 bases at J, with 12 bases between the two ends. Germline values: CDR1 SGHDN, CDR2 FVKESK. The study reverse transcribed the entire isolated RNA, so it sequenced expressed TCRB transcripts. Using immunoSEQ multiplex PCR, the repertoire was profiled, and TCRdb retains in-frame clones only, with some absent. This table holds 160,000 or so clones, around 8.6% found once. A few counts support this clone. Antigen specificity is unknown. Material: central memory CD4+ T cells from blood. The V call is TRBV14, the J call TRBJ1-3; perhaps TRBD1 as D (5 bases). This clonotype was sampled from a woman younger than 30 with type 1 diabetes. The CDR3 nucleotides read TGTGCCAGCAGCCCCCGCCCGGGGGCTGGAAACACCATATATTTT. Protein: CASSPRPGAGNTIYF.